The sequence of this T cell receptor (beta chain) was determined in a study of beta chain features in type 1 diabetes. Study-wide points: Whatever favoring of shorter templates PCR might show would apply equally to patients and controls. TCRB repertoires of naive, central memory and Treg cells appeared more similar among patients than among healthy donors. All four CD4+ subsets from Type 1 diabetes patients carried moderately but significantly shorter TCRB CDR3s. Whether TCRB rearrangement is influenced by HLA type went unresolved here.

Germline CDR1 is SGDLS and CDR2 is YYNGEE. CDR3 length: 15 residues. V was clipped by 0 bases and J by 9 bases, with 13 bases between them. The investigators reverse transcribed all of the isolated RNA, so they sequenced expressed TCRB transcripts. Naive, central memory and regulatory T cell samples came to a mean of roughly 4 million reads. Sequencing used immunoSEQ multiplex PCR; TCRdb keeps in-frame clones, though not all of them. The sample contains under 150,000 clones, around 8.8% of which appear only once. About this clone: Antigen specificity is unknown.

The sequence came from a man under 40 with type 1 diabetes. The J gene is TRBJ1-6, the V gene TRBV9; maybe TRBD1 (5 bases). The sequenced sample was central memory CD4+ T cells from blood. The CDR3 protein is CASSVDQGLGSPLHF. DNA of the CDR3: TGTGCCAGCAGCGTAGACCAGGGATTAGGTTCACCCCTCCACTTT.